This TCR beta chain was sequenced in a study of blood T cell repertoires in COVID-19. Turning to the study itself: Sample material is recorded as cDNA or gDNA derived from T cells, B-cell-depleted T cells, or PBMCs.

CDR1 is LGHDT and CDR2 is YNNKEL in the germline V gene (reference sequence). CDR3 length: 14 residues. The germline V and J ends were trimmed by 1 base and 7 bases, with 13 bases remaining between them. The Seattle patients, enrolled during active infection, were followed longitudinally. In the study's own analysis: Nucleated cell counts were estimated from reference gene primer amplification. TCRdb's copy holds only in-frame clones and misses some; the assay was immunoSEQ multiplex PCR. V, J and clone size reflect that table, while D and trimming were determined from the DNA. The sample lists about 69,000 clones; approximately 84% were seen once.

What was sequenced was peripheral blood. This chain links TRBV3-1 (or the pseudogene TRBV3-2) with TRBJ1-1; D gene unclear. The TCR sequence derives from a man aged 35-49 years with COVID-19, enrolled during active disease. The CDR3 sequence: CASSQGDYQYEAFF. The CDR3 DNA reads TGTGCCAGCAGCCAAGGAGACTATCAGTATGAAGCTTTCTTT.